This is a list of T cell receptor beta chains from one sample in a study of OX40 agonist ivuxolimab in advanced cancers. Clones were sequenced by immunoSEQ multiplex PCR, and TCRdb holds only the in-frame ones, with some missing. The sample shows about 76,000 clones, 85% of them seen only once. The specimen comprised CD4+ or CD8+ T cells sorted from blood, sampled in a trial of the OX40 agonist ivuxolimab. The receptors were gathered from an adult with an advanced solid tumor such as melanoma, head and neck, liver or kidney cancer. The CDR3 runs from the conserved cysteine through the conserved F or W. The D gene is left open where the match is weak. Clone sizes are given selectively: once, few, many, or a class where the clone is expanded.

DNA,CDR3,size,D,V,J
TGTGCCAGCAGTTTATTAGGCGGGCGGCGGGGAGATACGCAGTATTTT,CASSLLGGRRGDTQYF,few,.,TRBV27,TRBJ2-3
TGTGCCAGCAGCTTTGGTTGGGGAAGCTCTGGAAACACCATATATTTT,CASSFGWGSSGNTIYF,.,.,TRBV7-2,TRBJ1-3
TGTGCCTGGGGACTACGGAGCTCCTACAATGAGCAGTTCTTC,CAWGLRSSYNEQFF,.,.,TRBV30,TRBJ2-1
TGTGCCAGCAGCCTAAAACCGAACACCGGGGAGCTGTTTTTT,CASSLKPNTGELFF,.,.,TRBV11-3,TRBJ2-2
TGTGCCAGCAGTTTAGAACGGAGGGATTCACCCCTCCACTTT,CASSLERRDSPLHF,.,.,TRBV27,TRBJ1-6
TGTGCCAGCACCTTAGAGTTCTCACCCCTCCACTTT,CASTLEFSPLHF,.,.,TRBV7-9,TRBJ1-6
TGTGCCAGCAGCCGGACCGGGGACGGGCGCTCCTACAATGAGCAGTTCTTC,CASSRTGDGRSYNEQFF,once,.,TRBV9,TRBJ2-1
TGTGCCAGCTCACCTCGGGCCAACAATCAGCCCCAGCATTTT,CASSPRANNQPQHF,.,.,TRBV18,TRBJ1-5
TGTGCCAGTAGTTCCTTGACTAGCGGGAAAATCCACGAGCAGTACTTC,CASSSLTSGKIHEQYF,.,TRBD2,TRBV19,TRBJ2-7
TGTGCCAGCAGTTGGACAGGGGGATTCTCCTACGAGCAGTACTTC,CASSWTGGFSYEQYF,.,TRBD1,TRBV28,TRBJ2-7
TGTGCCAGCAGTGCCGTGGACAGATTTATGAACACTGAAGCTTTCTTT,CASSAVDRFMNTEAFF,.,.,TRBV28,TRBJ1-1
TGTGCCAGCATTGAAACAGGGGGGTTAAAAGCTTTCTTT,CASIETGGLKAFF,.,TRBD1,TRBV6-1,TRBJ1-1
TGTGCCAGCAGCTTTTCGGGCCAGACGTTTTACGAGCAGTACTTC,CASSFSGQTFYEQYF,once,.,TRBV7-2,TRBJ2-7
TGTGCCAGCAGCAGCGGGGGCAGTGGCAATCAGCCCCAGCATTTT,CASSSGGSGNQPQHF,.,.,TRBV5-4,TRBJ1-5
TGCGCCAGCAGCGACGACCCAGGGGAACTTGGCTATGGCTACACCTTC,CASSDDPGELGYGYTF,.,.,TRBV5-1,TRBJ1-2
TGTGCCAGCAGCTTAGCGGGAGACGGAAGAGAGACCCAGTACTTC,CASSLAGDGRETQYF,.,.,TRBV7-6,TRBJ2-5
TGCGCCAGCAGCTTGAGTCTGGGCGGGGGCGATTTTCCAGAGACCCAGTACTTC,CASSLSLGGGDFPETQYF,.,.,TRBV5-1,TRBJ2-5
TGTGCCATCCGACCGTCAAACAACTCACCCCTCCACTTT,CAIRPSNNSPLHF,.,.,TRBV27,TRBJ1-6
TGTGCCAGCGGCGATCAGGGAAGGGGCAATCAGCCCCAGCATTTT,CASGDQGRGNQPQHF,.,.,TRBV6-6,TRBJ1-5
TGTGCCAGCAGCCCCCACCGGACAGGGCTAAACACCGGGGAGCTGTTTTTT,CASSPHRTGLNTGELFF,.,TRBD1,TRBV7-3,TRBJ2-2
TGTGCCTGGAATGATCCCCCTGGGAACACTGAAGCTTTCTTT,CAWNDPPGNTEAFF,.,.,TRBV30,TRBJ1-1
TGTGCCAGCAGCTTACGGGCAGGGGAAGCGTCACCCCTCCACTTT,CASSLRAGEASPLHF,.,.,TRBV7-2,TRBJ1-6
TGCGCCAGCAGCCAGCGGACCCCCGGACTAGCGGGGGAAAGCTCCTACGAGCAGTACTTC,CASSQRTPGLAGESSYEQYF,.,TRBD2,TRBV4-3,TRBJ2-7
TGTGCCAGCAGTTTGTCCTCTGGGGCCAACGTCCTGACTTTC,CASSLSSGANVLTF,.,.,TRBV28,TRBJ2-6
TGTGCCAGCAGTAAACAGGACTCTGGGGCCAACGTCCTGACTTTC,CASSKQDSGANVLTF,once,.,TRBV28,TRBJ2-6
TGTGCCAGCAGCTCCGACAGGCCCAATCAGCCCCAGCATTTT,CASSSDRPNQPQHF,.,.,TRBV12-1,TRBJ1-5
TGCGCCAGCAGCTTTAATGGGGGCTCTGGAAACACCATATATTTT,CASSFNGGSGNTIYF,.,.,TRBV5-1,TRBJ1-3
TGTGCCAGCAGTGAAATAGGACAGGGGAGCTCCTACGAGCAGTACTTC,CASSEIGQGSSYEQYF,.,TRBD1,TRBV6-1,TRBJ2-7
TGTGCCAGCAGTGCGGGACTGGAAAAACTGTTTTTT,CASSAGLEKLFF,many,.,TRBV25-1,TRBJ1-4
TGTGCCAGCAGCTATGGGGAGAAGTCCTACGAGCAGTACTTC,CASSYGEKSYEQYF,.,.,TRBV11-2,TRBJ2-7
TGTGCCAGCAGCTTAGTGGCCAGCGGGGGATACAATGAGCAGTTCTTC,CASSLVASGGYNEQFF,.,TRBD2,TRBV7-2,TRBJ2-1
TGTGCCAGCAATTCCGGTCAGGGGGCGAGGGAGACCCAGTACTTC,CASNSGQGARETQYF,.,TRBD1,TRBV27,TRBJ2-5
TGCGCCAGCGGAGCTCTGCGGGAAGATGGGCAGTTCTTC,CASGALREDGQFF,.,.,TRBV5-1,TRBJ2-1
TGCGCCAGCAGTAGGGACAGGGCGTCTGAAGCTTTCTTT,CASSRDRASEAFF,once,TRBD1,TRBV10-1,TRBJ1-1
TGTGCAAGTCCCGAACGGGAGGACCTCCCTTCGGCGTGCTACGAGCAGTACTTC,CASPEREDLPSACYEQYF,.,.,TRBV12-2,TRBJ2-7
TGTGCCAGCAGCTTGGCAACCTCGGGACAGGGTTTCTACACCTTC,CASSLATSGQGFYTF,once,TRBD1,TRBV5-4,TRBJ1-2
TGTGCCAGCTCAAGGGAAAGGGCTTCTGGCTATGGCTACACCTTC,CASSRERASGYGYTF,.,.,TRBV18,TRBJ1-2
TGTGCCAGCAGCTCCTACAGGGTCCGGGCGGGCTATGGCTACACCTTC,CASSSYRVRAGYGYTF,.,.,TRBV7-2,TRBJ1-2
TGTGCCTGGAAGGGGCTATCCGGGGGGACCGGGGAGCTGTTTTTT,CAWKGLSGGTGELFF,.,TRBD2,TRBV30,TRBJ2-2
TGTGCCAGCAGCTCCCAAGCTTTCGGGGAGCTGTTTTTT,CASSSQAFGELFF,.,.,TRBV7-3,TRBJ2-2
TGTGCCAGCAGCCTCGGGACAGGGAGCTCCTACAATGAGCAGTTCTTC,CASSLGTGSSYNEQFF,.,TRBD1,TRBV5-5,TRBJ2-1
TGTGCCAGCAGCCCACGGAGCGGGGAGCACTACGAGCAGTACTTC,CASSPRSGEHYEQYF,few,TRBD2,TRBV7-8,TRBJ2-7
TGTGCCAGCTCACCACCAATCTGGTACGAGCAGTACTTC,CASSPPIWYEQYF,.,.,TRBV18,TRBJ2-7
TGTGCCAGTAGTTTGCGCGGGACAGGGCCCTACGAGCAGTACTTC,CASSLRGTGPYEQYF,.,TRBD1,TRBV19,TRBJ2-7
TGTGCCAGCTCACCAGGGACTAGCCGTACCTACGAGCAGTACTTC,CASSPGTSRTYEQYF,few,TRBD2,TRBV18,TRBJ2-7
TGTGCCAGCGGGGGCATTAATGGACCCCAGCATTTT,CASGGINGPQHF,.,.,TRBV7-2,TRBJ1-5
TGTGCCAGCAGCCTAAGAAGCGGGGCTTACAATTCACCCCTCCACTTT,CASSLRSGAYNSPLHF,.,.,TRBV7-6,TRBJ1-6
TGTGCCAGCTATCCCCCGTGGGGAAACACCATATATTTT,CASYPPWGNTIYF,.,.,TRBV28,TRBJ1-3
TGTGCCTTGAACCGGGACAGGGTACTCTCTGGAAACACCATATATTTT,CALNRDRVLSGNTIYF,few,TRBD1,TRBV30,TRBJ1-3
TGTGCCAGCATTTTACGTACTAGCGGGAGCTACGAGCAGTACTTC,CASILRTSGSYEQYF,once,TRBD2,TRBV6-5,TRBJ2-7
TGTGCCAGCAGCTTAGGGGGCCCCTCTAGTGAAAAACTGTTTTTT,CASSLGGPSSEKLFF,once,.,TRBV7-9,TRBJ1-4
TGTGCCAGCAGTTCTAGGACTAGCGGGATCAACGAGCAGTACTTC,CASSSRTSGINEQYF,.,TRBD2,TRBV6-6,TRBJ2-7
TGTGCCAGCATAGCCCGGGGAAACACCATATATTTT,CASIARGNTIYF,.,.,TRBV6-5,TRBJ1-3